This entry features one T cell receptor beta chain sequence. These data are taken from a study of regulatory T cells in long-lasting Graves disease. Combining iRepertoire HTBI primers with Arm-PCR of CDR3 regions, the authors built TCR beta libraries. MiXCR, run by TCRdb on the multiplex PCR reads, gives a single entry per CDR3 protein. The data show under 500,000 distinct CDR3 sequences, with 20% to 25% seen just once and roughly 20% held by the top ten. Specified time point: persistent/refractory GD, antithyroid drugs over 5 years with positive TRAb. PBMC RNA was the source of the TCR library. V gave up 6 bases and J gave up 5 bases, with 9 bases separating them. CDR1 and CDR2 from the germline V gene are MNHNS and SASEGT. CDR3 length: 12 amino acids.

The sequence was obtained from a female donor with Graves disease. J is TRBJ2-3 and V is TRBV6-1; no clear D. Source: peripheral blood mononuclear cells (PBMCs), taken when the disease was refractory, from a patient treated with antithyroid drugs. The CDR3 region is CASSPGLDTQYF. The CDR3 bases are TGTGCCAGCAGCCCAGGCTTAGATACGCAGTATTTT.